This is a list of T cell receptor beta chains from one sample in a study of Ad26.COV2.S vaccination and SARS-CoV-2 variants. Profiled with immunoSEQ multiplex PCR; TCRdb holds only in-frame clones, not every one. The sample consists of approximately 400,000 clones, 83% of them appearing once. This specimen was peripheral blood, taken in a trial of Ad26.COV2.S vaccine versus placebo. The origin of the receptors is a person between 18 and 65 years old who received the Ad26.COV2.S COVID-19 vaccine or a placebo. CDR3s include the opening cysteine and the closing phenylalanine or tryptophan. D genes are given only for firm matches. The size field is filled for only some rows; it gives once, few, many or a size class.

clone_size	d_call	v_call	j_call	cdr3_nt	cdr3_aa
NA	NA	TRBV5-1	TRBJ2-1	TGCGCCAGCAGCCCCTCGCGGGGACCGGTCGGAAATCCGTTCTTC	CASSPSRGPVGNPFF
NA	NA	TRBV25-1	TRBJ1-1	TGTGCCAGCAGTGAATTTGGAAAGGGGAACACTGAAGCTTTCTTT	CASSEFGKGNTEAFF
NA	TRBD1	TRBV6-6	TRBJ1-6	TGTGCCAGCAGTCTCCGGGACAGGGGAAGATTTGGTAATTCACCCCTCCACTTT	CASSLRDRGRFGNSPLHF
NA	NA	TRBV2	TRBJ1-1	TGTGCCAGCAGTGAAGGGAGGGGTATGAACACTGAAGCTTTCTTT	CASSEGRGMNTEAFF
once	TRBD2	TRBV7-9	TRBJ2-5	TGTGCCAGCAGCCCGGGGGACTATCCTCAAGAGACCCAGTACTTC	CASSPGDYPQETQYF
NA	NA	TRBV10-3	TRBJ2-7	TGTGCCATCAGTGATCCCGGGGAACCCTCCTACGAGCAGTACTTC	CAISDPGEPSYEQYF
NA	NA	TRBV10-3	TRBJ1-1	TGTGCCATCAGGCCCTGGAGCCGCAGTTGGACTGAAGCTTTCTTT	CAIRPWSRSWTEAFF
NA	NA	TRBV7-2	TRBJ2-3	TGTGCCAGCAGCACCCGGAGAGGAGACACAGATACGCAGTATTTT	CASSTRRGDTDTQYF
NA	NA	TRBV4-2	TRBJ1-2	TGTGCCAGCAGCCAAGCCTTTCGAGGAGGCTATGGCTACACCTTC	CASSQAFRGGYGYTF
NA	TRBD1	TRBV6-5	TRBJ1-2	TGTGCCAGCAAGAGACAGGGCCGGGCTAACTATGGCTACACCTTC	CASKRQGRANYGYTF
NA	TRBD2	TRBV18	TRBJ2-1	TGTGCCAGCTCACTTTTAGCGGGAGGGACTAATGAGCAGTTCTTC	CASSLLAGGTNEQFF
NA	NA	TRBV24-1	TRBJ1-5	TGTGCCCCCCTCCAACGGGGCAGTTACCTCAATCAGCCCCAGCATTTT	CAPLQRGSYLNQPQHF
NA	TRBD1	TRBV5-4	TRBJ2-7	TGTGCCAGCAGCCCACCCGGGGGACAGGGTTCAAGCGAGCAGTACTTC	CASSPPGGQGSSEQYF
few	NA	TRBV7-9	TRBJ1-6	TGTGCCAGCAGCTTATCAGGCAGCTCACCCCTCCACTTT	CASSLSGSSPLHF
NA	NA	TRBV27	TRBJ1-1	TGTGCCAGCAGGTCGGTGGGTGGGGGGCGCGAAGCTTTCTTT	CASRSVGGGREAFF
NA	TRBD2	TRBV27	TRBJ2-3	TGTGCCAGCAGTTTATTAACTAGCGGGATAGGCACAGATACGCAGTATTTT	CASSLLTSGIGTDTQYF
NA	NA	TRBV5-4	TRBJ1-2	TGTGCCAGCAGCTTGGTGGGCACGCCCTATGGCTACACCTTC	CASSLVGTPYGYTF
NA	TRBD1	TRBV30	TRBJ1-1	TGTGCCAGCAGAACAGGGGCTAATACTGAAGCTTTCTTT	CASRTGANTEAFF
NA	TRBD2	TRBV18	TRBJ2-1	TGTGCCAGCTCACCACCGATGGGTAGCGGGGAAAGCTCCTACAATGAGCAGTTCTTC	CASSPPMGSGESSYNEQFF
NA	TRBD2	TRBV7-2	TRBJ2-1	TGTGCCAGCAGCCTAAGCGGGGGGGCGACTGGGAATGAGCAGTTCTTC	CASSLSGGATGNEQFF
few	NA	TRBV7-9	TRBJ1-5	TGTGCCAGCAGCTTAAACACATTGGGGAAGGGGAATCAGCCCCAGCATTTT	CASSLNTLGKGNQPQHF
NA	NA	TRBV7-2	TRBJ2-5	TGTGCCAGCACCTTCATCGCAGGCGAGACCCAGTACTTC	CASTFIAGETQYF
few	NA	TRBV7-6	TRBJ1-3	TGTGCCAGCAGCTTAGCGGCAGGCCTCTCTGGAAACACCATATATTTT	CASSLAAGLSGNTIYF
NA	NA	TRBV2	TRBJ2-5	TGTGCCAGCAGTGAAGCGCTGGGCTCACAAGAGACCCAGTACTTC	CASSEALGSQETQYF
NA	TRBD1	TRBV2	TRBJ1-2	TGTGCCAGCACCCCCGCGGGACAGGGCATGAGTGGCTACACCTTC	CASTPAGQGMSGYTF
NA	NA	TRBV30	TRBJ2-6	TGTGCCTGGAGCCATTACAGGGTTGGGGCCAACGTCCTGACTTTC	CAWSHYRVGANVLTF
NA	TRBD2	TRBV14	TRBJ2-1	TGTGCCAGCAGCCTTGGGACTAGTCTCGCTGAGCAGTTCTTC	CASSLGTSLAEQFF
NA	TRBD1	TRBV9	TRBJ1-2	TGTGCCAGCAGCCCCCAAATTGATTCCTACAGGGGGCCCGTCCACCTCGCAAACTATGGCTACACCTTC	CASSPQIDSYRGPVHLANYGYTF
NA	TRBD1	TRBV4-3	TRBJ1-4	TGCGCCAGCAGCCAAGGACAGGGGTCAAATGAAAAACTGTTTTTT	CASSQGQGSNEKLFF
NA	NA	TRBV7-7	TRBJ1-3	TGTGCCAGCAGCTTCCCCGTTTCCAGAGGGGACCTGAAATGCTCTGGAAACACCATATATTTT	CASSFPVSRGDLKCSGNTIYF
NA	NA	TRBV5-1	TRBJ1-2	TGCGCCAGCAGTACGGGCACGGCTTATGGCTACACCTTC	CASSTGTAYGYTF
NA	NA	TRBV9	TRBJ2-3	TGTGCCAGCAGCGGTCGACTCGACACAGATACGCAGTATTTT	CASSGRLDTDTQYF
NA	NA	TRBV27	TRBJ1-1	TGTGCCAGCAAACGACCGGGCAGTTGGGAGTTCTTT	CASKRPGSWEFF
NA	TRBD1	TRBV13	TRBJ1-6	TGTGCCAGCAGCACTCAGGGGGACAATTCACCCCTCCACTTT	CASSTQGDNSPLHF
NA	NA	TRBV10-3	TRBJ1-6	TGTGCCATCCCCTTTGAGAGGTACTCACCCCTCCACTTT	CAIPFERYSPLHF
NA	NA	TRBV19	TRBJ2-7	TGTGCCAGCACGGGACTGGGGGCCTACGAGCAGTACTTC	CASTGLGAYEQYF
once	NA	TRBV5-1	TRBJ2-2	TGCGCCAGCAGCACTGACCATCTTGCGTACGGGGAGCTGTTTTTT	CASSTDHLAYGELFF
few	NA	TRBV5-1	TRBJ2-7	TGCGCCAGCAGCTTGGTGACAGAGCTCTCCTACGAGCAGTACTTC	CASSLVTELSYEQYF
NA	NA	TRBV4-1	TRBJ1-4	TGCGCCAGCAGCCCGGGCTTGTTTGCAACTAATGAAAAACTGTTTTTT	CASSPGLFATNEKLFF
NA	TRBD1	TRBV19	TRBJ2-6	TGTGCCAGTAGCATTGGACAGGGGGCCTCTGGGGCCAACGTCCTGACTTTC	CASSIGQGASGANVLTF
NA	TRBD2	TRBV2	TRBJ2-7	TGTGCCAGCAGAGGCGGGAGTGGGTCTTGGGAGCAGTACTTC	CASRGGSGSWEQYF
NA	NA	TRBV19	TRBJ1-3	TGTGCCACTCACCCTACAGGGCTAACGGGAAACACCATATATTTT	CATHPTGLTGNTIYF
NA	NA	TRBV10-3	TRBJ2-7	TGTGCCATCAGTGACCCCGACGAGGCACCGCCTCCTGGAGACTTC	CAISDPDEAPPPGDF
NA	NA	TRBV18	TRBJ2-5	TGTGCCAGCTCACCACCGGGCGTGAAGGAGACCCAGTACTTC	CASSPPGVKETQYF
NA	TRBD1	TRBV10-3	TRBJ1-1	TGTGCCATCAGAGGGACAGGGGGCACTGAAGCTTTCTTT	CAIRGTGGTEAFF